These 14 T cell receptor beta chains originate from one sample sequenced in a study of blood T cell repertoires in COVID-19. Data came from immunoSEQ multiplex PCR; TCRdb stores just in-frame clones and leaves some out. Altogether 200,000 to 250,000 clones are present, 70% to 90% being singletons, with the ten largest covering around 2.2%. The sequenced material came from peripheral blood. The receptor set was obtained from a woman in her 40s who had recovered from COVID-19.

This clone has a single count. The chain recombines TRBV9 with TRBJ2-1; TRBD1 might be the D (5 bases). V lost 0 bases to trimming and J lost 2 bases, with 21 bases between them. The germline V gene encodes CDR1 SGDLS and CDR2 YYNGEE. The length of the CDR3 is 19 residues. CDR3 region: CASSVATMGLLQPYNEQFF. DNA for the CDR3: TGTGCCAGCAGCGTAGCTACAATGGGGCTACTACAACCCTACAATGAGCAGTTCTTC.

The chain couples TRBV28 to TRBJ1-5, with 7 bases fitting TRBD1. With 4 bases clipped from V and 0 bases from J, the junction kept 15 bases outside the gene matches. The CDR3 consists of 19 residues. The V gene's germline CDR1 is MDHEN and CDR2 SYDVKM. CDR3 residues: CASSYYPDRIPFSNQPQHF. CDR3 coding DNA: TGTGCCAGCAGTTACTACCCGGACAGGATTCCTTTTAGCAATCAGCCCCAGCATTTT.

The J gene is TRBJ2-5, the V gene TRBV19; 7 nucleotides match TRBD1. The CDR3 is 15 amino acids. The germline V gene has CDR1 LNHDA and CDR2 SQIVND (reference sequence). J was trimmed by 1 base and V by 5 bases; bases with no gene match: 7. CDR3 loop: CASSLYRGPQETQYF. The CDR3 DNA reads TGTGCCAGTAGTCTTTACAGGGGTCCCCAAGAGACCCAGTACTTC. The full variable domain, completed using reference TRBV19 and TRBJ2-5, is DGGITQSPKYLFRKEGQNVTLSCEQNLNHDAMYWYRQDPGQGLRLIYYSQIVNDFQKGDIAEGYSVSREKKESFPLTVTSAQKNPTAFYLCASSLYRGPQETQYFGPGTRLLVL.

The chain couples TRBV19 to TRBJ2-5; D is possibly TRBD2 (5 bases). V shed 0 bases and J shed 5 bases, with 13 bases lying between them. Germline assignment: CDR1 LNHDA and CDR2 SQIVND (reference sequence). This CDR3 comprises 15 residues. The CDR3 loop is CASSIDSGVRETQYF. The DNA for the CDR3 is TGTGCCAGTAGTATAGATTCCGGGGTTAGGGAGACCCAGTACTTC.

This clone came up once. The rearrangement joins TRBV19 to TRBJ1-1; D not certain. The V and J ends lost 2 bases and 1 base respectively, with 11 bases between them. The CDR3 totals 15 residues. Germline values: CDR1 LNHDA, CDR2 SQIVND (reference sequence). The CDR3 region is CASSIYGGPNTEAFF. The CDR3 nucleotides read TGTGCCAGTAGTATATACGGTGGGCCGAACACTGAAGCTTTCTTT.

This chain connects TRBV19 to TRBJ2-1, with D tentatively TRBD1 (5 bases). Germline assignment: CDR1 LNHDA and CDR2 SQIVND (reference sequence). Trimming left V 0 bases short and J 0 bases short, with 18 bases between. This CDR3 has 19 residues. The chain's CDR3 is CASSIDSLARQGSYNEQFF. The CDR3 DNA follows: TGTGCCAGTAGTATAGATTCACTGGCCCGGCAGGGCTCCTACAATGAGCAGTTCTTC.

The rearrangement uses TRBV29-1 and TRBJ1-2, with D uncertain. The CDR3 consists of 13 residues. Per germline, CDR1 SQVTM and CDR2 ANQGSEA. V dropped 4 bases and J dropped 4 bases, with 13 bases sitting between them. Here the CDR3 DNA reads TGCAGCGTTGGTCACGGTCTCTCCTATGGCTACACCTTC. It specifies CSVGHGLSYGYTF.

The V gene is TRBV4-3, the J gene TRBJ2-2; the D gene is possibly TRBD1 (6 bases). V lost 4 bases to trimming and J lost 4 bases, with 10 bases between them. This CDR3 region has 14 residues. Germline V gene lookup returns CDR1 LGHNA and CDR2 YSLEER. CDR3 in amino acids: CASSLQGSTGELFF. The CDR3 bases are TGCGCCAGCAGCCTACAGGGATCCACCGGGGAGCTGTTTTTT.

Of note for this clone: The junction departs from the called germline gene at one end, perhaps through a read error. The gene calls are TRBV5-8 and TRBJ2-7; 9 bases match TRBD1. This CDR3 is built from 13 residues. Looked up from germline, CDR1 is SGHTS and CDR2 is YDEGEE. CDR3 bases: TGTGCCAGCAGGTTGGGACAGGGTAGCGAGCAGTACTTC. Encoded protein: CASRLGQGSEQYF.

CDR3 DNA: TGTGCCAGCAGCCAAGATAGAGGGACAGGGTCCCCAACTAATGAAAAACTGTTTTTT. Its protein product is CASSQDRGTGSPTNEKLFF. The V and J genes are TRBV4-2 and TRBJ1-4; 9 positions agree with TRBD1. Germline V gene sequence: CDR1 LGHNA, CDR2 YNFKEQ. This CDR3 region has 19 residues. V lost 0 bases, J lost 0 bases, and 8 bases stayed unmatched.

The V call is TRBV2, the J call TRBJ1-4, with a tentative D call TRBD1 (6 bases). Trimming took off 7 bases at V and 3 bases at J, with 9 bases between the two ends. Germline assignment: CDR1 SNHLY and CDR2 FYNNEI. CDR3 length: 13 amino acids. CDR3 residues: CASKGHPNEKLFF. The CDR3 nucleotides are TGTGCCAGCAAGGGACACCCTAATGAAAAACTGTTTTTT.

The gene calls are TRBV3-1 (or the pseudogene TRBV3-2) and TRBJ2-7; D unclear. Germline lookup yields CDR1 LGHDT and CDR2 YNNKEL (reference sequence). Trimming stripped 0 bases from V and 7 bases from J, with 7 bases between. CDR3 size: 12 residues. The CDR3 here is CASSQDDLEQYF. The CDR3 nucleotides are TGTGCCAGCAGCCAAGACGACTTGGAGCAGTACTTC.

Here the CDR3 reads CASSLGALQPQHF. In nucleotides, the CDR3 is TGTGCCAGCAGCTTAGGGGCGCTTCAGCCCCAGCATTTT. The chain recombines TRBV7-8 with TRBJ1-5; unclear D gene. This CDR3 region has 13 residues. CDR1 and CDR2 (germline): SGHVS, FQNEAQ. Trimming stripped 1 base from V and 6 bases from J, with 7 bases between.

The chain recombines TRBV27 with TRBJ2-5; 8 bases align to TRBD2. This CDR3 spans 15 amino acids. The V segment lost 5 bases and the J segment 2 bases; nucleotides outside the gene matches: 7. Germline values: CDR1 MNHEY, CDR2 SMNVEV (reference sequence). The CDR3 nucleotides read TGTGCCAGCAGTCCGGGACTAGTCTCTCAAGAGACCCAGTACTTC. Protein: CASSPGLVSQETQYF.